One T cell receptor beta chain is described in this entry. The sample carries other DNA sequences with the same CDR3. Source study methods: Estimation of nucleated cell counts was performed using reference gene primer amplification. The method was immunoSEQ multiplex PCR; TCRdb's version includes in-frame clones alone and lacks a portion of them. From that table come the V and J calls and clone size; the DNA was used to work out D and trimming. The sample holds about 670,000 clones, about 87% seen once. These data belong to a study of blood T cell repertoires in COVID-19. Sequenced material: peripheral blood. This TCR derives from a woman under 30 with acute or convalescent COVID-19.

The CDR3 sequence is CAWTGTGYGYTF. The DNA of the CDR3 is TGTGCCTGGACCGGGACTGGCTATGGCTACACCTTC. The chain recombines TRBV30 with TRBJ1-2; weak D call: TRBD1 (5 bases). Per germline, CDR1 GTSNPN and CDR2 SVGIG (reference sequence). V was clipped by 4 bases and J by 4 bases, with 10 bases between them. CDR3 size: 12 residues.